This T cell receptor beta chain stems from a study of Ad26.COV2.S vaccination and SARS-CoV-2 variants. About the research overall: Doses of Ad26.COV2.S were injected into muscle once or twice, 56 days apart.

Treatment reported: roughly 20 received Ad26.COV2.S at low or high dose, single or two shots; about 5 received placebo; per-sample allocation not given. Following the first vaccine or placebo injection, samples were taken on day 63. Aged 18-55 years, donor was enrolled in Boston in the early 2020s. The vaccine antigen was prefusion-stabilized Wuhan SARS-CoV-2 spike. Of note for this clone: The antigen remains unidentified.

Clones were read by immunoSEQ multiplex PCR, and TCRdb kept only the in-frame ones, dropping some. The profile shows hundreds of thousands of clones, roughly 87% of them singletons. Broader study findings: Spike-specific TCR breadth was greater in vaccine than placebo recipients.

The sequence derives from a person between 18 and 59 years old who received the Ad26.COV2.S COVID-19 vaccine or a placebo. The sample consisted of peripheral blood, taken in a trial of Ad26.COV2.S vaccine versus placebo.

CDR3 loop: CASSVDGRANYGYTF. CDR3 nucleotide sequence: TGTGCCAGCAGCGTAGATGGACGGGCAAACTATGGCTACACCTTC. The J gene is TRBJ1-2, the V gene TRBV9, with D unresolved. The V gene's germline CDR1 is SGDLS and CDR2 YYNGEE. Trimming removed 0 bases from V and 2 bases from J, with 11 bases in between. This CDR3 has 15 amino acids.